A selection of T cell receptor beta chains follows, all from one sample in a study of blood T cell repertoires in COVID-19. Clones were sequenced by immunoSEQ multiplex PCR, and TCRdb holds only the in-frame ones, with some missing. The table includes approximately 290,000 clones, around 82% detected once. The sequencing input was peripheral blood. The receptors come from a human donor with COVID-19, enrolled during active disease. The donor label of this sample is uncertain. CDR3s include the opening cysteine and the closing phenylalanine or tryptophan. A D gene is named only where the DNA matches it firmly. Clone size is stated in some rows and not others, as once, few, many or a class when expanded.

CSVDRGHGGTQYF TGCAGCGTGGACAGGGGGCATGGAGGTACGCAGTATTTT TRBJ2-3 TRBD1 TRBV29-1 .
CASSAGPYEQYF TGTGCCAGCAGCGCGGGGCCCTACGAGCAGTACTTC TRBJ2-7 . TRBV12-3/TRBV12-4 .
CASSDGGSGPYEQYF TGTGCCAGCAGCGACGGGGGTAGCGGGCCGTACGAGCAGTACTTC TRBJ2-7 TRBD2 TRBV28 few
CASSLGSGGETQYF TGTGCCAGCAGCTTAGGTTCGGGGGGAGAGACCCAGTACTTC TRBJ2-5 TRBD2 TRBV7-9 .
CASTFGGGGASYEQYF TGTGCCAGTACATTTGGTGGAGGCGGGGCCTCCTACGAGCAGTACTTC TRBJ2-7 . TRBV11-1 .
CASSLRGFHQPQHF TGTGCCAGCAGTTTAAGGGGTTTCCATCAGCCCCAGCATTTT TRBJ1-5 . TRBV27 .
CASSLGGQAPREQYF TGTGCCAGCAGCTTGGGGGGACAGGCCCCTCGGGAGCAGTACTTC TRBJ2-7 TRBD1 TRBV5-6 .
CASSHLGASSGSRLNEQFF TGTGCCAGCAGCCACCTAGGGGCGTCTAGCGGGAGTAGGCTCAATGAGCAGTTCTTC TRBJ2-1 TRBD2 TRBV28 .
CASSDPGSNTEAFF TGTGCCAGCAGCGACCCAGGGTCGAACACTGAAGCTTTCTTT TRBJ1-1 . TRBV9 .
CASKSPGGTEAFF TGTGCCAGCAAGTCGCCAGGGGGCACTGAAGCTTTCTTT TRBJ1-1 TRBD1 TRBV6-5 .
CASSLAGAAEAFF TGTGCCAGCAGCTTAGCGGGCGCAGCTGAAGCTTTCTTT TRBJ1-1 . TRBV7-2 .
CASSPPSGSGGDTQYF TGTGCCAGCAGCCCCCCTAGCGGGAGTGGGGGGGATACGCAGTATTTT TRBJ2-3 TRBD2 TRBV9 .
CAWSVGTGGLPIF TGTGCCTGGAGTGTTGGGACAGGGGGCTTACCCATCTTC TRBJ1-2 TRBD1 TRBV30 few
CASSQERGSGYTF TGCGCCAGCAGCCAAGAACGGGGTTCAGGCTACACCTTC TRBJ1-2 . TRBV4-3 once
CASSPRGTSGSYEQYF TGTGCCAGCAGTCCGCGGGGGACTAGCGGGAGCTACGAGCAGTACTTC TRBJ2-7 TRBD2 TRBV27 .
CASSGGPLATEAFF TGTGCCAGCAGTGGGGGTCCCCTAGCCACTGAAGCTTTCTTT TRBJ1-1 . TRBV2 .
CASSLRQDNEKLFF TGTGCCAGCAGCCTCCGACAGGACAATGAAAAACTGTTTTTT TRBJ1-4 . TRBV3-1/TRBV3-2 .
CASSFLSSGSSGELFF TGTGCCAGCAGTTTTCTGTCCAGCGGGAGTTCGGGGGAGCTGTTTTTT TRBJ2-2 TRBD2 TRBV27 .
CASSVQGISGNTIYF TGTGCCAGCAGCGTACAGGGGATTTCTGGAAACACCATATATTTT TRBJ1-3 . TRBV9 few
CSASFRLAGGDTQYF TGCAGTGCTAGTTTTAGACTAGCGGGAGGAGATACGCAGTATTTT TRBJ2-3 TRBD2 TRBV20-1 .
CASNRGRTDTQYF TGTGCCAGTAACAGGGGGCGAACAGATACGCAGTATTTT TRBJ2-3 TRBD1 TRBV5-4 .
CSGRLPSGEKLFF TGCAGCGGTAGACTTCCCAGTGGGGAAAAACTGTTTTTT TRBJ1-4 . TRBV29-1 .
CASSKGRRTQETQYF TGTGCCAGCAGCAAGGGGAGGAGGACCCAAGAGACCCAGTACTTC TRBJ2-5 . TRBV21-1 .
CASSPGTSPGGYTF TGTGCCAGCAGCCCGGGGACATCCCCGGGGGGCTACACCTTC TRBJ1-2 . TRBV5-6 .
CASSAPITSGRSYEQYF TGTGCCAGCAGTGCGCCTATTACTAGCGGGAGGAGCTACGAGCAGTACTTC TRBJ2-7 TRBD2 TRBV27 .
CASGVPWSSGELFF TGTGCTAGTGGCGTCCCATGGAGCTCCGGGGAGCTGTTTTTT TRBJ2-2 . TRBV12-5 .
CASRWTENTEAFF TGTGCCAGCAGATGGACAGAGAACACTGAAGCTTTCTTT TRBJ1-1 . TRBV6-4 once
CASSALAGVGETQYF TGTGCCAGCAGTGCACTCGCGGGAGTGGGAGAGACCCAGTACTTC TRBJ2-5 TRBD2 TRBV2 once
CASRTPGQGMNTEAFF TGTGCCAGCAGGACCCCGGGACAGGGCATGAACACTGAAGCTTTCTTT TRBJ1-1 TRBD1 TRBV5-4 .
CASSLAGLSYEQYF TGTGCCAGCAGTCTAGCGGGCTTGTCCTACGAGCAGTACTTC TRBJ2-7 TRBD2 TRBV28 few
CASKMGRERSYEQYF TGTGCCAGCAAAATGGGGCGGGAAAGGTCCTACGAGCAGTACTTC TRBJ2-7 . TRBV6-5 .
CASSGTGGNYGYTF TGTGCCAGCAGCGGTACAGGGGGTAACTATGGCTACACCTTC TRBJ1-2 TRBD1 TRBV6-5 .
CASSPTLRQGNTEAFF TGTGCCAGCAGCCCCACCCTGAGACAGGGGAACACTGAAGCTTTCTTT TRBJ1-1 TRBD1 TRBV14 .
CASSHTQGTGETQYF TGCGCCAGCAGCCACACACAGGGGACCGGGGAGACCCAGTACTTC TRBJ2-5 TRBD1 TRBV4-3 .
CASSIWGQGANQPQHF TGTGCCAGTAGTATATGGGGACAGGGAGCCAACCAGCCCCAGCATTTT TRBJ1-5 TRBD1 TRBV19 .
CASSLTGGTEAFF TGTGCCAGCAGCCTTACAGGGGGCACTGAAGCTTTCTTT TRBJ1-1 TRBD1 TRBV9 .
CASGLQRPLTEAFF TGTGCCAGTGGACTACAAAGGCCTTTAACTGAAGCTTTCTTT TRBJ1-1 . TRBV19 few
CASSVGTYYNEQFF TGTGCCAGCAGCGTCGGGACATACTACAATGAGCAGTTCTTC TRBJ2-1 . TRBV11-2 .
CASSEDYSNQPQHF TGTGCCAGCAGTGAAGACTATAGCAATCAGCCCCAGCATTTT TRBJ1-5 . TRBV2 .
CASSLASLLAHEQYF TGCGCCAGCAGCTTGGCATCATTACTAGCCCACGAGCAGTACTTC TRBJ2-7 . TRBV5-1 .
CASSRQNYGYTF TGTGCCAGTAGTAGACAAAACTATGGCTACACCTTC TRBJ1-2 . TRBV19 .
CASSLGTGAGTDTQYF TGCGCCAGCAGCTTGGGGACAGGGGCGGGCACAGATACGCAGTATTTT TRBJ2-3 TRBD1 TRBV5-1 .
CASSPGTGVGEKLFF TGTGCCAGCAGCCCAGGGACAGGGGTAGGCGAAAAACTGTTTTTT TRBJ1-4 TRBD1 TRBV7-2 .
CASSVGQENNQPQHF TGTGCCAGTAGTGTGGGACAGGAAAACAATCAGCCCCAGCATTTT TRBJ1-5 TRBD1 TRBV19 .
CASSLQNHLYNEQFF TGTGCCAGCAGCTTGCAGAACCACCTCTACAATGAGCAGTTCTTC TRBJ2-1 . TRBV5-6 .
CATKLSTPGFYEQYF TGTGCCACCAAACTCTCGACGCCAGGCTTCTACGAGCAGTACTTC TRBJ2-7 . TRBV6-5 .
CASKVDWNQPQHF TGTGCCAGCAAAGTAGATTGGAATCAGCCCCAGCATTTT TRBJ1-5 . TRBV6-5 .
CASSLSDIQDTQYF TGCGCCAGCAGCTTGTCAGATATTCAGGATACGCAGTATTTT TRBJ2-3 . TRBV5-1 .
CSAITYGTGVVNGYTF TGCAGCGCTATTACCTACGGGACAGGGGTAGTTAATGGCTACACCTTC TRBJ1-2 TRBD1 TRBV29-1 .
CASSLTGGPMNEQFF TGTGCCAGCAGCTTGACAGGGGGCCCCATGAATGAGCAGTTCTTC TRBJ2-1 TRBD1 TRBV5-4 few
CASSQERGGQIHYGYTF TGCGCCAGCAGCCAAGAAAGGGGCGGACAAATCCACTATGGCTACACCTTC TRBJ1-2 . TRBV4-1 .
CAISDDIRLGSYTF TGTGCCATCAGTGACGACATACGGTTAGGAAGCTACACCTTC TRBJ1-2 . TRBV10-3 .
CASSLGRSLRQGYTF TGTGCCAGCAGCCTCGGGAGGAGTCTCCGTCAGGGCTACACCTTC TRBJ1-2 . TRBV11-1 .
CASSSRGGMNTEAFF TGTGCCAGCAGCTCAAGGGGGGGGATGAACACTGAAGCTTTCTTT TRBJ1-1 . TRBV11-1 .
CASSLGGAGDTQYF TGTGCCAGCAGTTTAGGCGGGGCAGGAGATACGCAGTATTTT TRBJ2-3 . TRBV28 .
CASSQGPGQGVNQPQHF TGTGCCAGCAGCCAAGGGCCGGGACAGGGGGTCAATCAGCCCCAGCATTTT TRBJ1-5 TRBD1 TRBV3-1/TRBV3-2 .
CASTNRGEGYYGYTF TGTGCCAGTACTAATCGGGGAGAGGGCTACTATGGCTACACCTTC TRBJ1-2 . TRBV19 .
CASSFSTLRRSNQPQHF TGTGCCAGCAGTTTTTCGACTCTTCGGAGGAGCAATCAGCCCCAGCATTTT TRBJ1-5 . TRBV28 .
CSVASGNSYNEQFF TGCAGCGTAGCTAGCGGGAACTCCTACAATGAGCAGTTCTTC TRBJ2-1 TRBD2 TRBV29-1 .
CASSDDPSGSTRQYF TGTGCCAGCAGTGACGATCCTAGCGGGAGTACGAGGCAGTACTTC TRBJ2-7 TRBD2 TRBV25-1 once